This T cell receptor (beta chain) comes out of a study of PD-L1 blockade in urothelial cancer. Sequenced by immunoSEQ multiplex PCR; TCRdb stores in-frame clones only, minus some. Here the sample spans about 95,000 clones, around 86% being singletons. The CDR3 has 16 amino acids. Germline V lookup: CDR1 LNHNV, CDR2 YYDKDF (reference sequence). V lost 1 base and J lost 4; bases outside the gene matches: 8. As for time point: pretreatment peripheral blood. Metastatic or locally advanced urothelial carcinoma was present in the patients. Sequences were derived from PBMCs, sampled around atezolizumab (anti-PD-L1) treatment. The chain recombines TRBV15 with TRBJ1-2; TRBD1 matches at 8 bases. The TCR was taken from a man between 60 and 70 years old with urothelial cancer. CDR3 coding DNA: TGTGCCACCAGCAGAGCGAGGACAGGGACGCTCTATGGCTACACCTTC. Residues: CATSRARTGTLYGYTF.